Presented here are 3 T cell receptor beta chains from one specimen sequenced in a study of OX40 agonist ivuxolimab in advanced cancers. To prepare the library, the immunoSEQ multiplex PCR assay was applied. Entries here come from immuneACCESS through TCRdb and include only in-frame sequences with V and J called. Some clones fail to appear in such tables; in the studies checked, an unresolved V gene covers under half of the shortfall, and the cause of the remainder is unknown. Counted in this sample were approximately 89,000 clones; more than 75% of them appeared once. Under 0.35% of the sample belongs to the ten largest clones. The input for sequencing was CD4+ or CD8+ T cells sorted from blood, taken in a trial of the OX40 agonist ivuxolimab. The receptors shown here come from an adult with an advanced solid tumor such as melanoma, head and neck, liver or kidney cancer.

V and J are TRBV6-1 and TRBJ2-7; tentative D call: TRBD1 (5 bases). There are 13 residues in the CDR3. Deletions cut 6 bases from V and 6 bases from J, with 15 bases between. Germline assignment: CDR1 MNHNS and CDR2 SASEGT. The CDR3 DNA follows: TGTGCCAGCAGCGCCTCTAGTCAGGGCGAGCAGTACTTC. The encoded protein is CASSASSQGEQYF.

The table lists this clone with a few counts. The CDR3 here is CASTRSNYGYTF. The CDR3 region has the DNA TGTGCCAGTACACGGTCTAACTATGGCTACACCTTC. This rearrangement joins TRBV19 to TRBJ1-2, with unresolved D. Trimming removed 7 bases from V and 0 bases from J, with 6 bases in between. CDR3 length equals 12 residues. Germline CDR1 and CDR2: LNHDA and SQIVND (reference sequence).

The chain employs TRBV18 and TRBJ1-5; TRBD1 aligns across 7 bases. Germline lookup yields CDR1 KGHSH and CDR2 LQKENI. This CDR3 contains 16 residues. Trimming cost V 0 bases and J 6 bases; bases outside gene matches: 8. This CDR3 reads CASSPPKKGAGQPQHF. The CDR3 DNA reads TGTGCCAGCTCACCACCGAAAAAGGGGGCCGGTCAGCCCCAGCATTTT.